What follows are 8 T cell receptor beta chains derived from one specimen sequenced in a study of blood T cell repertoires in COVID-19 (dated by TCRdb to the early 2020s). Library creation used the immunoSEQ multiplex PCR assay. What TCRdb holds here is the immuneACCESS table cut down to in-frame rearrangements. Part of the clones is not present; checked against another copy, under half of the missing clones reflect an unresolved V gene, and the others are unexplained. This sample lists roughly 100,000 clones; around four fifths were detected once. Approximately 19% of the sample is in the top ten clones. Sample: peripheral blood. The receptors originated from an older woman with acute or convalescent COVID-19.

This clone was seen only a few times. The chain is built from TRBV3-1 (or the pseudogene TRBV3-2) and TRBJ1-1; 10 positions match TRBD1. The germline V gene encodes CDR1 LGHDT and CDR2 YNNKEL (reference sequence). The CDR3 spans 16 residues. J lost 1 base, V lost 3 bases, and 5 bases had no gene match. CDR3 DNA sequence: TGTGCCAGCAGCCACCGGGACAGGGGACGGAACACTGAAGCTTTCTTT. This codes for CASSHRDRGRNTEAFF.

The chain employs TRBV19 and TRBJ1-5; perhaps TRBD1 as D (6 bases). The germline V and J ends were trimmed by 4 bases and 4 bases, with 11 bases remaining between them. This CDR3 is 14 amino acids long. In germline, CDR1 is LNHDA, CDR2 SQIVND (reference sequence). DNA for the CDR3: TGTGCCAGTAGTACGACAGGTAAAAATCAGCCCCAGCATTTT. The encoded protein is CASSTTGKNQPQHF.

V usage is TRBV5-4 and J usage is TRBJ2-2; 7 bases match TRBD1. After removal of 0 bases from V and 6 bases from J, the junction contained 2 bases not matched to a gene. CDR1 and CDR2 (germline): SGHNT, YYREEE (reference sequence). This CDR3 has 14 amino acids. CDR3 DNA sequence: TGTGCCAGCAGCTTGGTACAGGGGTCCGGGGAGCTGTTTTTT. Protein product: CASSLVQGSGELFF.

This chain joins TRBV2 and TRBJ2-3; 8 bases are shared with TRBD1. Germline trimming cut 7 bases from V and 6 bases from J; bases unmatched to any gene: 3. The length of the CDR3 is 12 residues. Germline CDR1 is SNHLY and CDR2 is FYNNEI. CDR3 sequence: CASKRTGDTQYF. In DNA form, the CDR3 reads TGTGCCAGCAAACGGACAGGGGATACGCAGTATTTT.

This clone has only one observation. This chain's CDR3 is CASSLDWNEQFF. The CDR3 DNA sequence: TGCGCCAGCAGCCTCGACTGGAATGAGCAGTTCTTC. V and J are TRBV5-1 and TRBJ2-1; no clear D. V was cut by 4 bases and J by 7 bases, with 9 bases left in between. CDR3 size: 12 residues. Germline assignment: CDR1 SGHRS and CDR2 YFSETQ. Using reference TRBV5-1 and TRBJ2-1 for the parts outside the CDR3, the full variable domain is KAGVTQTPRYLIKTRGQQVTLSCSPISGHRSVSWYQQTPGQGLQFLFEYFSETQRNKGNFPGRFSGRQFSNSRSEMNVSTLELGDSALYLCASSLDWNEQFFGPGTRLTVL.

The chain recombines TRBV27 with TRBJ2-1; D call uncertain. CDR3 length equals 11 residues. The V and J ends lost 2 bases and 9 bases respectively, with 5 bases between them. CDR1 is MNHEY, CDR2 SMNVEV, per germline (reference sequence). CDR3 nucleotide sequence: TGTGCCAGCAGTTTAAGAGGTGAGCAGTTCTTC. This encodes CASSLRGEQFF.

V gene TRBV19 combines with J gene TRBJ1-5; 7 bases line up with TRBD1. Losses at the gene ends were 6 bases for V and 4 bases for J; bases not matched to a gene: 9. The CDR3 runs 15 residues. Germline V gives CDR1 LNHDA, CDR2 SQIVND (reference sequence). The CDR3 here is CASSLLQGLNQPQHF. The CDR3 DNA sequence: TGTGCCAGTAGCCTCCTACAGGGGCTAAATCAGCCCCAGCATTTT.

The chain couples TRBV19 to TRBJ2-4, with 11 bases matching TRBD2. This CDR3 comprises 18 residues. From germline, CDR1 is LNHDA and CDR2 SQIVND (reference sequence). V dropped 11 bases and J dropped 1; count of bases not matched to a gene: 16. The CDR3 DNA follows: TGTGCCCGCTCCGCGCTAGCGGGGGGCCGACACGCCAAAAACATTCAGTACTTC. Amino acid sequence: CARSALAGGRHAKNIQYF.